These T cell receptor beta chains were read from a single sample in a study of T cells in Graves' hyperthyroidism and ophthalmopathy. TCRdb re-called the multiplex PCR reads with MiXCR, one entry per CDR3 protein. Of 400,000 to 500,000 distinct CDR3 sequences listed, 13% to 15% are singletons. Sequenced sample: blood. The receptor source for this set is a woman in her late teens or twenties with Graves' hyperthyroidism. CDR3s include the opening cysteine and the closing phenylalanine or tryptophan. D genes are given only for firm matches. Only some rows state a clone size, as once, few, many or a class for expanded clones.

cdr3_length d_call j_call clone_size v_call cdr3_aa cdr3_nt
16 TRBD2 TRBJ2-1 many TRBV6-1 CASSERGSGRSNEQFF TGTGCCAGCAGTGAACGAGGTAGCGGGAGATCCAATGAGCAGTTCTTC
14 . TRBJ1-5 . TRBV19 CASSLTVYNQPQHF TGTGCCAGTAGTTTGACAGTGTACAATCAGCCCCAGCATTTT
16 . TRBJ2-1 few TRBV6-1 CASSWVRDTTGGEQFF TGTGCCAGCAGTTGGGTCCGGGACACTACGGGAGGAGAGCAGTTCTTC
13 TRBD1 TRBJ1-4 many TRBV12-3/TRBV12-4 CASRQGSNEKLFF TGTGCCAGCAGACAGGGGAGTAATGAAAAACTGTTTTTT
14 . TRBJ1-3 many TRBV12-3/TRBV12-4 CASTLTGSGNTIYF TGTGCCAGCACCCTTACAGGCTCTGGAAACACCATATATTTT
15 TRBD1 TRBJ1-5 many TRBV7-2 CASSLWGTGTQPQHF TGTGCCAGCAGCTTATGGGGGACAGGGACTCAGCCCCAGCATTTT
14 TRBD1 TRBJ1-4 many TRBV12-3/TRBV12-4 CASSLWDSNEKLFF TGTGCCAGCAGTTTATGGGACAGTAATGAAAAACTGTTTTTT
14 . TRBJ2-3 many TRBV7-2 CASSPLSGSDTQYF TGTGCCAGCAGCCCCTTATCTGGGTCAGATACGCAGTATTTT
11 . TRBJ2-3 many TRBV20-1 CSAVPRDTQYF TGCAGTGCTGTACCAAGGGATACGCAGTATTTT
15 TRBD1 TRBJ2-3 . TRBV4-1 CASSQERGRTDTQYF TGCGCCAGCAGCCAAGAAAGGGGGCGCACAGATACGCAGTATTTT
17 TRBD2 TRBJ2-1 many TRBV11-2 CASSPGLAGGPYNEQFF TGTGCCAGCAGCCCAGGACTAGCGGGAGGGCCCTACAATGAGCAGTTCTTC
13 TRBD1 TRBJ2-2 . TRBV20-1 CSADRGRAGELFF TGCAGTGCAGACAGGGGGCGGGCCGGGGAGCTGTTTTTT
12 . TRBJ2-1 few TRBV27 CASSPGRTKQFF TGTGCCAGCAGTCCGGGACGAACTAAGCAGTTCTTC
16 . TRBJ2-1 . TRBV7-6 CASSLAEDGAYNEQFF TGTGCCAGCAGCTTAGCTGAGGACGGGGCCTACAATGAGCAGTTCTTC
15 TRBD2 TRBJ2-1 few TRBV20-1 CSASQREVWSNEQFF TGCAGTGCTAGTCAGCGGGAGGTGTGGAGTAATGAGCAGTTCTTC
13 . TRBJ1-1 many TRBV30 CALRIGANTEAFF TGTGCCCTAAGGATTGGGGCGAACACTGAAGCTTTCTTT
12 TRBD1 TRBJ2-1 many TRBV9 CASRTGGGEQFF TGTGCCAGCAGGACAGGGGGCGGAGAGCAGTTCTTC
12 . TRBJ1-5 . TRBV25-1 CASNGGNQPQHF TGTGCCAGCAATGGCGGGAATCAGCCCCAGCATTTT
14 . TRBJ1-5 many TRBV24-1 CATSIRRGNQPQHF TGTGCCACCAGTATCAGGAGGGGCAATCAGCCCCAGCATTTT
16 . TRBJ2-2 many TRBV20-1 CSARNVAEGAGGELFF TGCAGTGCTAGAAATGTGGCGGAAGGGGCTGGCGGGGAGCTGTTTTTT
17 . TRBJ2-7 many TRBV19 CASSIDGGTGTSYEQYF TGTGCCAGTAGTATAGATGGGGGAACAGGGACCTCCTACGAGCAGTACTTC
12 . TRBJ1-1 . TRBV3-1 CASSPDRDEAFF TGTGCCAGCAGCCCGGACCGAGATGAAGCTTTCTTT
11 . TRBJ2-1 many TRBV12-3/TRBV12-4 CASSFPNEQFF TGTGCCAGCAGTTTTCCCAATGAGCAGTTCTTC
13 . TRBJ2-5 many TRBV11-2 CASSASSQETQYF TGTGCCAGCAGCGCCAGCAGCCAAGAGACCCAGTACTTC
11 . TRBJ1-1 . TRBV2 CASSGAGMAFF TGTGCCAGCAGCGGAGCGGGAATGGCTTTCTTT
13 TRBD1 TRBJ2-5 . TRBV12-3/TRBV12-4 CASSPDRDETQYF TGTGCCAGCAGTCCGGACAGGGATGAGACCCAGTACTTC
14 . TRBJ2-3 many TRBV29-1 CSVELQANTDTQYF TGCAGCGTTGAACTGCAAGCTAACACAGATACGCAGTATTTT
15 . TRBJ2-2 many TRBV2 CASSEQNANTGELFF TGTGCCAGCAGTGAGCAGAACGCGAACACCGGGGAGCTGTTTTTT
16 TRBD2 TRBJ2-1 many TRBV24-1 CATSDGSLAGSGEQFF TGTGCCACCAGTGACGGGTCACTAGCGGGATCTGGTGAGCAGTTCTTC
15 TRBD1 TRBJ1-2 many TRBV12-5 CASGQDRVGLSGYTF TGTGCTAGTGGTCAGGACAGGGTAGGCCTCAGCGGCTACACCTTC
14 . TRBJ1-3 many TRBV6-1 CASKLSQAGNTIYF TGTGCCAGCAAACTTAGCCAAGCTGGAAACACCATATATTTT
13 TRBD2 TRBJ2-5 . TRBV20-1 CSASVAGAETQYF TGCAGTGCTTCCGTAGCGGGAGCAGAGACCCAGTACTTC
15 TRBD1 TRBJ1-2 many TRBV5-5 CASSRQGQGGYGYTF TGTGCCAGCAGCCGCCAGGGGCAGGGGGGCTATGGCTACACCTTC
18 TRBD2 TRBJ2-3 many TRBV6-1 CASSAAGTSGRRRDTQYF TGTGCCAGCAGCGCCGCCGGGACTAGCGGGAGGCGACGAGATACGCAGTATTTT
15 . TRBJ2-7 many TRBV4-1 CASSLRGISSYEQYF TGCGCCAGCAGCCTTAGGGGGATTAGCTCCTACGAGCAGTACTTC
17 TRBD2 TRBJ2-1 . TRBV5-6 CASSLDWVAGGGNEQFF TGTGCCAGCAGCTTGGATTGGGTAGCGGGGGGCGGCAATGAGCAGTTCTTC
16 TRBD2 TRBJ2-5 many TRBV2 CASSEQLAGGQETQYF TGTGCCAGCAGTGAACAACTAGCGGGAGGGCAAGAGACCCAGTACTTC
15 . TRBJ2-1 . TRBV6-2/TRBV6-3 CASSYQQSSYNEQFF TGTGCCAGCAGTTACCAGCAGAGCTCCTACAATGAGCAGTTCTTC
12 . TRBJ1-2 many TRBV7-2 CASSGRENGYTF TGTGCCAGCAGCGGCAGGGAAAATGGCTACACCTTC
16 TRBD2 TRBJ2-1 many TRBV12-3/TRBV12-4 CASSLGAGGPGKKQFF TGTGCCAGCAGTTTGGGAGCGGGAGGCCCTGGCAAAAAGCAGTTCTTC
14 . TRBJ1-1 few TRBV6-1 CASSRGAMNTEAFF TGTGCCAGCAGCCGAGGGGCCATGAACACTGAAGCTTTCTTT